The 2 T cell receptor beta chains presented below share a single source sample, sequenced in a study of blood T cell repertoires in COVID-19. Profiling relied on immunoSEQ multiplex PCR, and the TCRdb table lists in-frame clones only, not all of them. The sample includes about 190,000 clones, under 90% of them seen just once. Sequencing was carried out using peripheral blood. These receptors all stem from a middle-aged man with acute or convalescent COVID-19.

The chain carries TRBV11-3 and TRBJ1-2, with D uncertain. V was clipped by 2 bases and J by 8 bases, with 9 bases between them. Germline lookup yields CDR1 SGHNT and CDR2 YENEEA. This CDR3 is built from 12 residues. This chain's CDR3 is CASSLRSQGYTF. CDR3 nucleotides: TGTGCCAGCAGCTTACGGAGTCAGGGCTACACCTTC.

V gene TRBV6-2 or TRBV6-3 combines with J gene TRBJ2-7; D uncertain. CDR3 length: 13 amino acids. Trimming stripped 2 bases from V and 9 bases from J, with 14 bases between. In germline, CDR1 is MNHEY, CDR2 SVGEGT. DNA for the CDR3: TGTGCCAGCAGTTACGCCAACTTGAGCCCGCAGTACTTC. Translating gives CASSYANLSPQYF.